The T cell receptor (beta chain) described here comes from a study of blood T cell repertoires in COVID-19 (dated by TCRdb to the early 2020s). With respect to the entire study: Samples covering the acute and convalescent phases of COVID-19 were provided by collaborators in the United States, Italy and Spain. Where available, HLA class I and class II types were taken from metadata supplied by the sample provider and were not determined by assay-based typing. The prospective study material was composed of cDNA or gDNA derived from T cells, B-cell-depleted T cells, or PBMCs. Samples came from the ongoing ImmuneRACE study (first 160 participants) plus 1,254 subjects from 6 global collaborators. Nearly every sample came with metadata listing a de-identified subject ID, COVID-19 status, age in years and sex. The dataset comprised deeply sampled blood TCRbeta repertoires from subjects exposed to, actively infected with, or recovered from COVID-19. The repertoires were released in a freely available public database intended as a resource for research on the immune response to SARS-CoV-2.

As concerns this clone: Which antigen it targets is not known. No much larger clone exists at a distance of one base, and base qualities are not known.

The collaborating institutions used their own protocols to collect whole blood in K2EDTA tubes. Collaborator samples were shipped for TCRbeta analysis as frozen whole blood, isolated PBMCs, or DNA extracted from either sample type. Study-wide conclusions, independent of this receptor: Clinical and demographic metadata were provided uncurated, with the amount varying by source and participant.

There are 15 amino acids in the CDR3, from cysteine to phenylalanine inclusive. This entry keeps only the CDR3 DNA: 45 bases, framed from base 1. Compared with germline, V lacks 1 base and J lacks 2 bases; bases without a gene match: 4. Based on the germline V gene, the CDR1 and CDR2 sequences are SGHTA and FQGNSA. TCRbeta CDR3 regions were amplified from genomic DNA by means of the immunoSEQ Assay, a bias-controlled multiplex PCR. Regarding the original processing steps: The number of nucleated cells in each sample was estimated by amplification of reference gene primers within the assay. To quantify the absolute abundance of each unique TCRbeta CDR3 rearrangement, sequence reads were collapsed and filtered. Productive Simpson clonality was computed per sample as the square root of Simpson's diversity index over productive rearrangements. TCRdb carries this immuneACCESS record with in-frame sequences only. Its versions omit some clonotypes, under half of them owing to an unresolved V gene in the studies checked, with the rest unexplained. V and J calls and clone size follow that table, whereas D and trimming were derived from the DNA. For this sample there are 130,000 or so clones; roughly 84% appear just once. The ten top clones hold 17% of the sample.

Sample: peripheral blood. The V and J genes are TRBV7-2 and TRBJ1-1; 7 bases in the middle match TRBD1. The sequence came from an elderly woman with acute or convalescent COVID-19. The CDR3 protein is CASSLVAGGNTEAFF. The DNA sequence is TGTGCCAGCAGCTTAGTCGCAGGGGGAAACACTGAAGCTTTCTTT.